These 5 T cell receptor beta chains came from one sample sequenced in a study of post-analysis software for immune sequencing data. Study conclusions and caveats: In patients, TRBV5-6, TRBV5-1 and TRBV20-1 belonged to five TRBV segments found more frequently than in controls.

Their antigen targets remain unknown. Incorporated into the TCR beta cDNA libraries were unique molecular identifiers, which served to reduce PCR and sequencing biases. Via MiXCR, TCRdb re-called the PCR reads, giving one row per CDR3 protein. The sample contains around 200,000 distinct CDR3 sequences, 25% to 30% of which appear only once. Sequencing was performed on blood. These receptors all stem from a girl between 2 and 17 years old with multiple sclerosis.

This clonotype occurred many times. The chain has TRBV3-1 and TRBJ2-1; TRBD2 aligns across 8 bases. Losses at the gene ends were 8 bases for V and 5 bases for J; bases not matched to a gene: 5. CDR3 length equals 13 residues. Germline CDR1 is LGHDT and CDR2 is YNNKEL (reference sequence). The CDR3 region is CASFGTRNNEQFF. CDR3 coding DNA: TGTGCCAGCTTTGGGACTAGGAACAATGAGCAGTTCTTC.

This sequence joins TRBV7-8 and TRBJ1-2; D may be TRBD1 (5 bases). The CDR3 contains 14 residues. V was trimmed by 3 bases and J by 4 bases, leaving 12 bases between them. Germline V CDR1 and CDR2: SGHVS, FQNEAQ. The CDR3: CASSLGRVGYGYTF. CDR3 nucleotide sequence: TGTGCCAGCAGCTTGGGCAGGGTGGGCTATGGCTACACCTTC.

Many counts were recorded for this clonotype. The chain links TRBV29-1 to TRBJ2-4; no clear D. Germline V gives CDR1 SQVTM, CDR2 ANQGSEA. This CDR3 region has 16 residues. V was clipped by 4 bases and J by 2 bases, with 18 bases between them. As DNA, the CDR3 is TGCAGCGTTGTGTTTCGTGTACAGTTAACCAAAAACATTCAGTACTTC. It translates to CSVVFRVQLTKNIQYF.

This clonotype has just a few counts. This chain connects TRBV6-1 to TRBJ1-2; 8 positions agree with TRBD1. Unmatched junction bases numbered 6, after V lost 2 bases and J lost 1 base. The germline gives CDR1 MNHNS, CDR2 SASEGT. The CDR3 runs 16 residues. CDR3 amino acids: CASSERGDRINYGYTF. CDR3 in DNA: TGTGCCAGCAGTGAAAGGGGGGACAGGATTAACTATGGCTACACCTTC.

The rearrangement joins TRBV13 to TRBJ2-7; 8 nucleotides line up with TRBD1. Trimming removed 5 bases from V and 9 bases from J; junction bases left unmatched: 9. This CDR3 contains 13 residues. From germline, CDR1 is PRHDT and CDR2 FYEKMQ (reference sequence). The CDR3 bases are TGTGCCAGCAGCATCAGGGGGCGGCGGGGGCAGTACTTC. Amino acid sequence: CASSIRGRRGQYF.